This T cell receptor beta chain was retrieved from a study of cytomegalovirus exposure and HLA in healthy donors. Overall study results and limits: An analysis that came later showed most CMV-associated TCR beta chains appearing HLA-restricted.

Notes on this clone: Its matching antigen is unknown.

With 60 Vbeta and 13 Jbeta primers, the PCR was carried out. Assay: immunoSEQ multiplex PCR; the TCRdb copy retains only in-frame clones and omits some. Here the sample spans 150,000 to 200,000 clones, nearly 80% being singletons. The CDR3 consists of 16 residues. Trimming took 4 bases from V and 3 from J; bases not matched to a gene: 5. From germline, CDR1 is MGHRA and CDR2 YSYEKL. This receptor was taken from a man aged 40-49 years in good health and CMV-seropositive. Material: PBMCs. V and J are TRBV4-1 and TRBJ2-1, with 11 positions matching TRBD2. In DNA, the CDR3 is TGCGCCAGCAGCCTCTTTACTAGCGGGAGCTACAATGAGCAGTTCTTC. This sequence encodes CASSLFTSGSYNEQFF.